This T cell receptor (beta chain) originates from a study of monozygotic twins with inflammatory bowel disease. The CDR3 is made up of 17 amino acids. From germline, CDR1 is SGHRS and CDR2 YFSETQ. On this clonotype itself: Antigen: not known.

Per-sample cDNA came from eight separate reactions. Following a re-call of the 5' RACE reads, TCRdb has one entry per CDR3 protein and lacks DNA. Its clone listing holds approximately 100,000 distinct CDR3 sequences. Study findings and constraints: With inverse Simpson as the measure, TCRbeta diversity was lower in IBD patients than in healthy co-twins.

The receptor was isolated from a human donor with ulcerative colitis or Crohn's disease, or a healthy co-twin of an affected twin (not recorded which). This rearrangement joins TRBV5-1 to TRBJ2-1; TCRdb indicates TRBD2, and absent DNA this call remains unverified. Sequenced input: blood. This CDR3 is CASSLVPGGASYNEQFF. The whole variable domain, remainder taken from reference TRBV5-1 and TRBJ2-1, is KAGVTQTPRYLIKTRGQQVTLSCSPISGHRSVSWYQQTPGQGLQFLFEYFSETQRNKGNFPGRFSGRQFSNSRSEMNVSTLELGDSALYLCASSLVPGGASYNEQFFGPGTRLTVL.